This T cell receptor beta chain was identified in a study of blood T cell repertoires in COVID-19. CDR1 is SGDLS, CDR2 YYNGEE, per germline. The V end was cut by 0 bases, the J end by 9 bases, with 4 bases between. CDR3 length: 11 amino acids. In regard to this clone: Different DNA sequences within this sample yield the same CDR3.

Measured with immunoSEQ multiplex PCR; TCRdb has only the in-frame clones, and not every one. This sample yields about 250,000 clones, of which 85% to 90% are seen a single time; under 2% belongs to the top ten. The specimen sequenced was PBMCs or T cells enriched from blood (not recorded which). This clonotype was obtained from a woman between 45 and 65 years old who had recovered from COVID-19. J is TRBJ2-1 and V is TRBV9; D ambiguous. CDR3: CASSVAGEQFF. CDR3 sequence (DNA): TGTGCCAGCAGCGTAGCGGGTGAGCAGTTCTTC. The variable domain in full, completed from reference TRBV9 and TRBJ2-1, reads DSGVTQTPKHLITATGQRVTLRCSPRSGDLSVYWYQQSLDQGLQFLIQYYNGEERAKGNILERFSAQQFPDLHSELNLSSLELGDSALYFCASSVAGEQFFGPGTRLTVL.